These 21 T cell receptor beta chains originate from one sample sequenced in a study of T cells in Graves' hyperthyroidism and ophthalmopathy. RNA transcripts provided the source from which TCR beta CDR3 regions were amplified. First-round RT-PCR with HTBI primers amplified the TCR CDR3 region. Via MiXCR, TCRdb re-called the multiplex PCR reads, giving one row per CDR3 protein. The sample gives 490,000 or so distinct CDR3 sequences, roughly 22% of which show up once; under 55% is in the top ten. Sequencing input: blood. The source is a woman in her 70s with Graves' ophthalmopathy.

The chain carries TRBV6-2 or TRBV6-3 and TRBJ2-3, with 9 nucleotides matching TRBD2. Germline V gene sequence: CDR1 MNHEY, CDR2 SVGEGT. There are 17 residues in the CDR3. V dropped 2 bases and J dropped 2; count of bases not matched to a gene: 8. CDR3 sequence reads: CASSYTLSGSVTDTQYF. CDR3 DNA: TGTGCCAGCAGTTACACTCTTAGCGGGAGCGTCACAGATACGCAGTATTTT.

This clonotype was found a few times. The chain uses TRBV3-1 and TRBJ1-1; no clear D. In germline, CDR1 is LGHDT, CDR2 YNNKEL (reference sequence). There are 13 residues in the CDR3. V was cut by 5 bases and J by 4 bases, with 11 bases left in between. The CDR3 DNA reads TGTGCCAGCAGCTCGGTTGGAGGCACTGAAGCTTTCTTT. Translating it yields CASSSVGGTEAFF. The variable domain in full, completed from reference TRBV3-1 and TRBJ1-1, reads DTAVSQTPKYLVTQMGNDKSIKCEQNLGHDTMYWYKQDSKKFLKIMFSYNNKELIINETVPNRFSPKSPDKAHLNLHINSLELGDSAVYFCASSSVGGTEAFFGQGTRLTVV.

For this clonotype: This could be a read error, since a much larger clone is one nucleotide away. The chain recombines TRBV12-5 with TRBJ1-5; D remains unclear. Germline V gene data show CDR1 as LGHNT and CDR2 as FRNRAP. The CDR3 consists of 16 residues. Here the CDR3 DNA reads TGTGCTAGTGGTTTGGTACTCGGACGTGCGGAGCAGCACCAGCATTTT. Translating it yields CASGLVLGRAEQHQHF.

This clonotype was detected only a few times. The chain carries TRBV29-1 and TRBJ2-5, with 10 positions matching TRBD1. The length of the CDR3 is 15 residues. V trimming: 8 bases; J trimming: 4 bases; junction bases outside the gene matches: 13. Germline values: CDR1 SQVTM, CDR2 ANQGSEA. CDR3 loop: CSTPTGTGVAETQYF. CDR3 DNA sequence: TGCAGCACCCCAACCGGGACAGGGGTGGCAGAGACCCAGTACTTC.

The gene calls are TRBV3-1 and TRBJ1-4; D might be TRBD1 (5 bases). CDR3 length: 16 amino acids. Trimming left V 4 bases short and J 5 bases short, with 17 bases between. CDR1 and CDR2 (germline): LGHDT, YNNKEL (reference sequence). The CDR3 sequence is CASSRLGRGRNEKLFF. Written as DNA, the CDR3 is TGTGCCAGCAGCCGCTTAGGACGGGGGAGAAATGAAAAACTGTTTTTT.

A note on this clonotype: A much larger clone lies one base from this, so it may be a read error. The rearrangement uses TRBV7-2 and TRBJ2-7, with a possible D match to TRBD1 (5 bases). With 3 bases removed from V and 7 bases from J, the gap between germline ends came to 13 bases. CDR1 SGHTA and CDR2 FQGNSA come from the germline V gene. The CDR3 runs to 13 residues. CDR3 nucleotide sequence: TGTGCCAGCAGCTTTCCAGGGCTCGGTGAGCAGTACTTC. It specifies CASSFPGLGEQYF.

This clonotype was seen only a few times. J is TRBJ2-1 and V is TRBV12-3 or TRBV12-4; TRBD2 agrees at 14 bases. CDR3 length: 18 amino acids. The CDR3 nucleotides read TGTGCGACCGGTCCGGGGACTAGCGGGAGAGGCTCCTACAATGAGCAGTTCTTC. It specifies CATGPGTSGRGSYNEQFF.

The chain employs TRBV6-1 and TRBJ1-2; possible D gene TRBD1, 5 bases. The CDR3 contains 15 residues. The V gene lost 4 bases and the J gene lost 1 base, with 13 bases spanning the gap. Germline V lookup: CDR1 MNHNS, CDR2 SASEGT. This CDR3 reads CASSAGTGGNYGYTF. The CDR3 DNA is TGTGCCAGCAGTGCCGGGACGGGGGGTAACTATGGCTACACCTTC.

This sequence joins TRBV7-2 and TRBJ2-1; 7 bases are shared with TRBD2. V shed 1 base and J 5 bases; nucleotides not matched to a gene: 5. From germline, CDR1 is SGHTA and CDR2 FQGNSA. CDR3 length: 15 amino acids. CDR3 protein: CASSLGLAAHNEQFF. DNA for the CDR3: TGTGCCAGCAGCTTAGGGCTAGCGGCACACAATGAGCAGTTCTTC.

For this clonotype: This could be a read error, since a much larger clone is one nucleotide away. V gene TRBV12-3 or TRBV12-4 combines with J gene TRBJ1-5; D remains unclear. V lost 4 bases and J lost 9, with 13 bases in between. The length of the CDR3 is 13 residues. The CDR3 DNA follows: TGTGCCAGCAGTTCATGGGGAGGCCTGCCCCAGCATTTT. Translation gives CASSSWGGLPQHF.

The chain joins TRBV3-1 to TRBJ2-2; D is uncertain. The ends were cut back, 4 bases at V and 4 bases at J, with 10 bases in the middle. In germline, CDR1 is LGHDT, CDR2 YNNKEL (reference sequence). This CDR3 comprises 14 residues. The CDR3 DNA follows: TGTGCCAGCAGCCCAAGTCTAGGCACCGGGGAGCTGTTTTTT. Residues: CASSPSLGTGELFF.

This clonotype has more than one count but fewer than ten. Relative to the germline gene, one junction end is altered; a read error may explain this. The chain employs TRBV28 and TRBJ2-5; TRBD2 matches at 10 bases. Germline values: CDR1 MDHEN, CDR2 SYDVKM. The CDR3 has 15 amino acids. The CDR3 reads CASSLWTSGEETQYF. The CDR3 DNA follows: TGTGCCAGCAGTCTATGGACTAGCGGAGAAGAGACCCAGTACTTC. Combining the CDR3 with reference TRBV28 and TRBJ2-5 gives the whole variable domain DVKVTQSSRYLVKRTGEKVFLECVQDMDHENMFWYRQDPGLGLRLIYFSYDVKMKEKGDIPEGYSVSREKKERFSLILESASTNQTSMYLCASSLWTSGEETQYFGPGTRLLVL.

This CDR3 is CASSLTSGSQVAEQFF. CDR3 nucleotide sequence: TGTGCCAGCAGCTTGACTAGCGGGAGTCAGGTGGCTGAGCAGTTCTTC. The chain joins TRBV11-2 to TRBJ2-1; the match to TRBD2 covers 12 bases. Germline V gene data show CDR1 as SGHAT and CDR2 as FQNNGV. The CDR3 consists of 16 residues. Germline trimming cut 3 bases from V and 9 bases from J; bases unmatched to any gene: 9.

Only a few counts were recorded for this clonotype. V usage is TRBV18 and J usage is TRBJ1-2; D possibly corresponds to TRBD1 (5 bases). Germline lookup yields CDR1 KGHSH and CDR2 LQKENI. Between the trimmed V and J ends, which lost 2 bases and 3 bases, there was a span of 10 bases. The CDR3 is 14 amino acids. The CDR3 sequence is CASSPGLGDYGYTF. The CDR3 DNA sequence: TGTGCCAGCTCACCAGGGCTAGGGGACTATGGCTACACCTTC.

This clonotype was found a few times. V gene TRBV6-1 combines with J gene TRBJ1-2; D is uncertain. This CDR3 comprises 13 residues. V was shortened by 5 bases and J by 8 bases, with 15 bases between the two germline ends. Germline-derived CDR1 and CDR2 are MNHNS and SASEGT. The DNA for the CDR3 is TGTGCCAGCAGTTCCGACCGGACGTTCGGCTACACCTTC. It specifies CASSSDRTFGYTF.

The chain uses TRBV5-6 and TRBJ2-7; D ambiguous. Germline-derived CDR1 and CDR2 are SGHDT and YYEEEE. There are 11 residues in the CDR3. V was clipped by 3 bases and J by 5 bases, with 6 bases between them. In nucleotides, the CDR3 is TGTGCCAGCAGCTCCCAGGACGAGCAGTACTTC. This codes for CASSSQDEQYF.

This clonotype was picked up a small number of times. The chain uses TRBV12-3 or TRBV12-4 and TRBJ1-2; a possible D gene is TRBD1 (6 bases). V was trimmed by 4 bases and J by 10 bases, leaving 22 bases between them. This CDR3 has 15 amino acids. CDR3 amino acids: CASSSPTVGQLTYTF. In nucleotides, the CDR3 is TGTGCCAGCAGTTCCCCGACAGTGGGACAACTAACCTACACCTTC.

This clonotype was observed a handful of times. This sequence joins TRBV4-1 and TRBJ2-2, with D hard to call. The CDR3 contains 14 residues. Germline CDR1 reads MGHRA; CDR2 reads YSYEKL. V lost 4 bases and J 6 bases, leaving 12 bases between the germline ends. This chain's CDR3 is CASSRARGAGELFF. CDR3 coding DNA: TGCGCCAGCAGCCGAGCGAGAGGCGCCGGGGAGCTGTTTTTT.

The chain joins TRBV3-1 to TRBJ2-1, with 13 bases that match TRBD2. Germline-derived CDR1 and CDR2 are LGHDT and YNNKEL (reference sequence). The J segment lost 9 bases and the V segment lost 3 bases, leaving 14 bases of the junction unmatched. The CDR3 is 18 amino acids. CDR3 sequence (DNA): TGTGCCAGCAGCCAGAGAGGTCCCGGGACTAGCGGGGCACTTGAGCAGTTCTTC. It yields the protein CASSQRGPGTSGALEQFF.

This clonotype has a handful of counts. V is TRBV4-1 and J is TRBJ2-3, with 7 bases matching TRBD2. The J segment lost 8 bases and the V segment lost 2 bases, leaving 16 bases of the junction unmatched. Germline assignment: CDR1 MGHRA and CDR2 YSYEKL. The CDR3 has 17 residues. DNA for the CDR3: TGCGCCAGCAGCCAACCCACTGGAGTGGCGGGAGAGGGTACGCAGTATTTT. Protein product: CASSQPTGVAGEGTQYF.

This clonotype came up a few times. V is TRBV5-1 and J is TRBJ2-3, with D tentatively TRBD1 or TRBD2 (5 bases each). Looked up from germline, CDR1 is SGHRS and CDR2 is YFSETQ. The CDR3 consists of 13 residues. Trimming removed 2 bases at V and 5 bases at J, with 9 bases between. The CDR3 sequence: CASSLQAGDTQYF. DNA for the CDR3: TGCGCCAGCAGCTTACAGGCGGGAGATACGCAGTATTTT.